The 8 T cell receptor beta chains listed next were all sequenced from one sample in a study of T cells in Graves' hyperthyroidism and ophthalmopathy. TCR beta CDR3 regions were amplified from RNA. A set of HTBI primers served as the primers for a first-round RT-PCR of the TCR CDR3. TCRdb analysed the multiplex PCR reads with MiXCR anew, one entry per CDR3 protein. The table has about 530,000 distinct CDR3 sequences, roughly 15% seen once; the top ten hold around 17%. Sequences were obtained from blood. The source of these receptors is a woman between 18 and 29 years old with Graves' ophthalmopathy.

Concerning this clonotype: A much larger clonotype is one base distant, so this may be a read error. The chain combines TRBV6-5 with TRBJ2-7; maybe TRBD2 (5 bases). Germline V CDR1 and CDR2: MNHEY, SVGAGI. This CDR3 contains 15 residues. CDR3 protein: CASSYLADSSHEQYF. CDR3 bases: TGTGCCAGCAGTTACCTTGCGGACTCCTCCCACGAGCAGTACTTC.

Ten or more counts support this clonotype. The chain has TRBV9 and TRBJ2-2; TRBD2 matches at 11 bases. CDR3 size: 17 residues. The trim removed 4 bases at V and 5 bases at J, leaving 10 bases unmatched. From germline, CDR1 is SGDLS and CDR2 YYNGEE. This chain's CDR3 is CASSPHPGLAVTGELFF. In nucleotides, the CDR3 is TGTGCCAGCAGCCCTCATCCGGGACTAGCGGTAACCGGGGAGCTGTTTTTT.

This clonotype was seen at least ten times. The V call is TRBV7-2, the J call TRBJ2-5; D tentatively reads TRBD1 or TRBD2 (7 bases each). Per germline, CDR1 SGHTA and CDR2 FQGNSA. V shed 5 bases and J shed 5 bases, with 12 bases lying between them. This CDR3 is 13 amino acids long. CDR3 protein: CASSRQGGETQYF. The CDR3 bases are TGTGCCAGCAGCCGGCAGGGGGGGGAGACCCAGTACTTC.

Ten or more counts support this clonotype. This chain uses TRBV3-1 with TRBJ1-3; a weak D match, TRBD1 (6 bases). Trimming stripped 4 bases from V and 0 bases from J, with 16 bases between. There are 17 residues in the CDR3. Per germline, CDR1 LGHDT and CDR2 YNNKEL (reference sequence). Written as DNA, the CDR3 is TGTGCCAGCAGCCGATTGGACAGACCAGTCTCTGGAAACACCATATATTTT. This sequence encodes CASSRLDRPVSGNTIYF.

There are many counts of this clonotype. V gene TRBV28 combines with J gene TRBJ2-7; possibly TRBD2 for D (5 bases). Trimming left V 2 bases short and J 3 bases short, with 8 bases between. Germline-derived CDR1 and CDR2 are MDHEN and SYDVKM. The CDR3 totals 13 residues. In DNA, the CDR3 is TGTGCCAGCAGTTTACGGGGTTACTACGAGCAGTACTTC. This encodes CASSLRGYYEQYF.

This clonotype has a count of ten or more. This chain joins TRBV2 and TRBJ2-1, with 9 nucleotides matching TRBD2. Germline trimming cut 2 bases from V and 1 base from J; bases unmatched to any gene: 3. The germline CDR1 and CDR2 sequences are SNHLY and FYNNEI. The CDR3 is 16 residues long. The CDR3 sequence: CASSESAGGSYNEQFF. The CDR3 DNA is TGTGCCAGCAGTGAAAGCGCGGGAGGGTCCTACAATGAGCAGTTCTTC.

This clonotype came up many times. The chain is built from TRBV28 and TRBJ2-1; D is perhaps TRBD1 or TRBD2 (5 bases each). The CDR3 has 14 residues. Trimming removed 2 bases from V and 6 bases from J, with 11 bases in between. Germline values: CDR1 MDHEN, CDR2 SYDVKM. As DNA, the CDR3 is TGTGCCAGCAGTTTAGGGGACCCAAGCAATGAGCAGTTCTTC. It yields the protein CASSLGDPSNEQFF.

This clonotype was observed at least ten times. The genes are TRBV29-1 and TRBJ2-7, with TRBD2 as a possible D gene (5 bases). This CDR3 has 14 residues. Germline values: CDR1 SQVTM, CDR2 ANQGSEA. V was pared by 4 bases and J by 3 bases, with 16 bases between. CDR3 loop: CSVVKPGILYEQYF. DNA for the CDR3: TGCAGCGTTGTTAAGCCCGGGATCCTCTACGAGCAGTACTTC.